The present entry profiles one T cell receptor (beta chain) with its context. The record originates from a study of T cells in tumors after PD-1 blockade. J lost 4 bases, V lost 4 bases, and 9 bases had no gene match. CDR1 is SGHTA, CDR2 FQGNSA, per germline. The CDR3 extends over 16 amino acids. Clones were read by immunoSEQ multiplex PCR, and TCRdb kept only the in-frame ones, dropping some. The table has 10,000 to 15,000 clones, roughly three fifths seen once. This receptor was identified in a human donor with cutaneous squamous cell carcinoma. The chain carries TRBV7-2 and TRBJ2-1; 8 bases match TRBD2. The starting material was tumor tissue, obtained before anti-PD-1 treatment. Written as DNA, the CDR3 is TGTGCCAGCAGCTCCCATGGGACTAGTCTTTACAATGAGCAGTTCTTC. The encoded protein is CASSSHGTSLYNEQFF.